The T cell receptor beta chain under discussion was sequenced for a study of blood T cell repertoires in COVID-19. Data came from immunoSEQ multiplex PCR; TCRdb stores just in-frame clones and leaves some out. The sample holds 130,000 or so clones; approximately 86% are singletons and the top ten take around 10%. Trimming at V came to 6 bases and at J to 8 bases, leaving 6 bases not matched to a gene. In germline, CDR1 is MDHEN, CDR2 SYDVKM. The CDR3 totals 12 residues. This clonotype was sampled from a woman aged 70-85 years with COVID-19, enrolled during active disease. J is TRBJ1-2 and V is TRBV28; 7 bases fit TRBD1. The sequenced material came from peripheral blood. The DNA for the CDR3 is TGTGCCAGCAGCAGAGGGGGCTTGGGCTACACCTTC. It codes for CASSRGGLGYTF.